This T cell receptor (beta chain) was recorded in a study of OX40 agonist ivuxolimab in advanced cancers. Background on the study: Participants, approximately 81% male, averaged roughly 60 years of age, ranging from about 23 to 79. General study points: Partial responders at 0.1-3.0 mg/kg showed near-lowest clonal expansion.

A remark on this clone: Its antigen is still unknown.

The assay was immunoSEQ multiplex PCR, and TCRdb's table has in-frame clones only and misses some. The repertoire holds tens of thousands of clones, around 90% seen once, with 0.61% in the top ten. The CDR3 spans 14 residues. Germline CDR1 reads MNHEY; CDR2 reads SMNVEV (reference sequence). V shed 5 bases and J shed 5 bases, with 13 bases lying between them. The clonotype originates from an adult with an advanced solid tumor such as melanoma, head and neck, liver or kidney cancer. The V call is TRBV27, the J call TRBJ1-5, with D possibly matching TRBD1 (6 bases). Sample: CD4+ or CD8+ T cells sorted from blood, taken in a trial of the OX40 agonist ivuxolimab. In DNA form, the CDR3 reads TGTGCCAGCAGTGTGGACAGCCCCGATCAGCCCCAGCATTTT. Its translation: CASSVDSPDQPQHF.